These T cell receptor beta chains were read from a single sample in a study of monozygotic twins with inflammatory bowel disease. TCRdb reprocessed the 5' RACE reads and stores each CDR3 protein as one record, lacking DNA. This repertoire includes fewer than 400,000 distinct CDR3 sequences. The material sequenced was blood. Receptors were obtained from a human donor with ulcerative colitis or Crohn's disease, or a healthy co-twin of an affected twin (not recorded which). CDR3s include the opening cysteine and the closing phenylalanine or tryptophan. Each record gives: J gene, CDR3 length, V gene, CDR3 protein.

J gene: TRBJ1-5
CDR3 length: 14
V gene: TRBV5-1
CDR3 protein: CASSFLAGDQPQHF

J gene: TRBJ2-5
CDR3 length: 13
V gene: TRBV5-1
CDR3 protein: CASSLTSGGYQYF

J gene: TRBJ2-2
CDR3 length: 15
V gene: TRBV5-5
CDR3 protein: CASSLRTSTPGELFF

J gene: TRBJ2-3
CDR3 length: 15
V gene: TRBV7-2
CDR3 protein: CASSLSPNRADTQYF

J gene: TRBJ2-7
CDR3 length: 13
V gene: TRBV27
CDR3 protein: CASSLRVLNEQYF

J gene: TRBJ2-7
CDR3 length: 15
V gene: TRBV7-2
CDR3 protein: CASSLGGDRSYEQYF

J gene: TRBJ1-5
CDR3 length: 12
V gene: TRBV6-2/TRBV6-3
CDR3 protein: CASSGVNQPQHF

J gene: TRBJ1-4
CDR3 length: 18
V gene: TRBV4-3
CDR3 protein: CASSRDLYRSATNEKLFF

J gene: TRBJ2-7
CDR3 length: 15
V gene: TRBV24-1
CDR3 protein: CATSDPAGDLYEQYF

J gene: TRBJ2-3
CDR3 length: 15
V gene: TRBV3-1
CDR3 protein: CASSLGQGAADTQYF

J gene: TRBJ2-5
CDR3 length: 14
V gene: TRBV27
CDR3 protein: CASSLSPQGGTQYF

J gene: TRBJ2-3
CDR3 length: 14
V gene: TRBV5-1
CDR3 protein: CASRSGLDTDTQYF

J gene: TRBJ2-1
CDR3 length: 14
V gene: TRBV19
CDR3 protein: CASSPRLNYNEQFF

J gene: TRBJ2-2
CDR3 length: 15
V gene: TRBV12-3/TRBV12-4
CDR3 protein: CASTPGTGPTGELFF

J gene: TRBJ2-7
CDR3 length: 12
V gene: TRBV5-1
CDR3 protein: CASSQDVYEQYF

J gene: TRBJ1-2
CDR3 length: 15
V gene: TRBV2
CDR3 protein: CASSDPGQGASGYTF

J gene: TRBJ1-1
CDR3 length: 15
V gene: TRBV7-9
CDR3 protein: CASSLGGDFNTEAFF

J gene: TRBJ2-1
CDR3 length: 16
V gene: TRBV20-1
CDR3 protein: CSARAPLVLGYNEQFF

J gene: TRBJ2-1
CDR3 length: 13
V gene: TRBV7-2
CDR3 protein: CASSRGGPSEQFF

J gene: TRBJ2-3
CDR3 length: 13
V gene: TRBV18
CDR3 protein: CASSPGGSDTQYF

J gene: TRBJ1-2
CDR3 length: 12
V gene: TRBV6-5
CDR3 protein: CASSYAGYGYTF

J gene: TRBJ2-5
CDR3 length: 14
V gene: TRBV30
CDR3 protein: CAWSVGTGQETQYF

J gene: TRBJ2-1
CDR3 length: 16
V gene: TRBV9
CDR3 protein: CASSPWGTTPGNEQFF

J gene: TRBJ1-1
CDR3 length: 11
V gene: TRBV6-6
CDR3 protein: CASIQGLSGFF

J gene: TRBJ2-2
CDR3 length: 15
V gene: TRBV6-1
CDR3 protein: CASSPGLARSGELFF

J gene: TRBJ2-3
CDR3 length: 13
V gene: TRBV28
CDR3 protein: CASSLFGPDTQYF

J gene: TRBJ2-7
CDR3 length: 16
V gene: TRBV4-3
CDR3 protein: CASSQDATARSYEQYF

J gene: TRBJ1-4
CDR3 length: 14
V gene: TRBV7-2
CDR3 protein: CASSLGGVGEKLFF

J gene: TRBJ2-7
CDR3 length: 15
V gene: TRBV28
CDR3 protein: CASSRRDSSSYEQYF